The 20 T cell receptor beta chains listed next were all sequenced from one sample in a study of graft-versus-host responses after intestinal transplantation. Assay: immunoSEQ multiplex PCR; the TCRdb copy retains only in-frame clones and omits some. The table includes about 88,000 clones, approximately 87% detected once. What these receptors recognize is not known. Sequencing was performed on unstimulated CD4+ T cells sorted from spleen or lymph node cells, taken before intestinal transplant. The receptors were sampled from a human donor who received an intestinal transplant.

The chain links TRBV6-6 to TRBJ2-1; D not certain. The V and J ends lost 3 bases and 8 bases respectively, with 11 bases between them. The CDR3 is 13 residues long. Germline lookup yields CDR1 MNHNY and CDR2 SVGAGI (reference sequence). The CDR3 DNA reads as TGTGCCAGCAGTTATCGTACCGCGCATGAGCAGTTCTTC. Translated: CASSYRTAHEQFF.

The rearrangement links TRBV7-8 to TRBJ2-7; tentatively, D is TRBD1 (5 bases). Germline loops: CDR1 SGHVS, CDR2 FQNEAQ. With 8 bases removed from V and 5 bases from J, the gap between germline ends came to 13 bases. CDR3 size: 12 residues. The CDR3 DNA sequence: TGTGCCAGCGGGGCAGGGCGGCACGAGCAGTACTTC. Translation gives CASGAGRHEQYF.

This chain joins TRBV2 and TRBJ2-4; D gene ambiguous. This CDR3 has 14 residues. Trimming took 6 bases from V and 9 from J, leaving 18 bases between them. Germline V gives CDR1 SNHLY, CDR2 FYNNEI. The CDR3: CASRTPVGWAIQYF. Written as DNA, the CDR3 is TGTGCCAGCAGGACACCCGTCGGTTGGGCCATTCAGTACTTC. The full variable domain, completed using reference TRBV2 and TRBJ2-4, is EPEVTQTPSHQVTQMGQEVILRCVPISNHLYFYWYRQILGQKVEFLVSFYNNEISEKSEIFDDQFSVERPDGSNFTLKIRSTKLEDSAMYFCASRTPVGWAIQYFGAGTRLSVL.

This clone was counted once. The CDR3 sequence: CASSLGAGGRTDTQYF. Here the CDR3 DNA reads TGTGCCAGCAGCTTGGGGGCGGGGGGACGCACAGATACGCAGTATTTT. The chain combines TRBV7-3 with TRBJ2-3, with 8 bases fitting TRBD2. The ends lost 3 bases at V and 1 base at J; junction bases unmatched: 6. The CDR3 spans 16 residues. Germline lookup yields CDR1 SGHTA and CDR2 FQGTGA. Using reference TRBV7-3 and TRBJ2-3 for the parts outside the CDR3, the full variable domain is GAGVSQTPSNKVTEKGKYVELRCDPISGHTALYWYRQSLGQGPEFLIYFQGTGAADDSGLPNDRFFAVRPEGSVSTLKIQRTERGDSAVYLCASSLGAGGRTDTQYFGPGTRLTVL.

The chain is built from TRBV5-4 and TRBJ2-5; 7 bases align to TRBD1. The germline V gene has CDR1 SGHNT and CDR2 YYREEE (reference sequence). The CDR3 has 15 residues. Trimming cost V 0 bases and J 5 bases; bases outside gene matches: 7. CDR3 DNA: TGTGCCAGCAGCTTGGCACAGGGGTTGGGGGAGACCCAGTACTTC. Translation: CASSLAQGLGETQYF. Drawing the rest from reference TRBV5-4 and TRBJ2-5, the complete variable domain is ETGVTQSPTHLIKTRGQQVTLRCSSQSGHNTVSWYQQALGQGPQFIFQYYREEENGRGNFPPRFSGLQFPNYSSELNVNALELDDSALYLCASSLAQGLGETQYFGPGTRLLVL.

The rearrangement uses TRBV6-1 and TRBJ1-5; tentative D call: TRBD1 (5 bases). V gave up 4 bases and J gave up 7 bases, with 11 bases separating them. Germline V lookup: CDR1 MNHNS, CDR2 SASEGT. The CDR3 runs to 13 residues. CDR3 residues: CASSVLGGQPQHF. CDR3 bases: TGTGCCAGCAGTGTTTTGGGGGGGCAGCCCCAGCATTTT.

V gene TRBV5-6 combines with J gene TRBJ1-2, with D possibly matching TRBD1 (6 bases). Trimming removed 4 bases from V and 8 bases from J, with 12 bases in between. CDR3 length: 12 residues. CDR1 is SGHDT and CDR2 is YYEEEE in the germline V gene. Written as DNA, the CDR3 is TGTGCCAGCAGCCCAGGGGTGGGAGGCTACACCTTC. This sequence encodes CASSPGVGGYTF.

The V gene is TRBV7-9, the J gene TRBJ2-7; D is possibly TRBD2 (7 bases). CDR1 SEHNR and CDR2 FQNEAQ come from the germline V gene (reference sequence). This CDR3 has 14 residues. The V end lost 5 bases, the J end lost 7 bases, and 18 bases lay between the germline ends. The CDR3 DNA is TGTGCCAGCAGCCCGCGGGGGCGGAGGATGGAGCAGTACTTC. It translates to CASSPRGRRMEQYF. The full variable domain, with the rest looked up from reference TRBV7-9 and TRBJ2-7, is DTGVSQNPRHKITKRGQNVTFRCDPISEHNRLYWYRQTLGQGPEFLTYFQNEAQLEKSRLLSDRFSAERPKGSFSTLEIQRTEQGDSAMYLCASSPRGRRMEQYFGPGTRLTVT.

The chain couples TRBV7-3 to TRBJ2-3, with 7 bases aligning to TRBD2. The J segment lost 2 bases and the V segment lost 3 bases, leaving 2 bases of the junction unmatched. Germline V gene data show CDR1 as SGHTA and CDR2 as FQGTGA. The length of the CDR3 is 14 residues. The CDR3 sequence: CASSFAGDTDTQYF. The CDR3 DNA follows: TGTGCCAGCAGCTTTGCGGGGGACACAGATACGCAGTATTTT.

This chain connects TRBV9 to TRBJ2-5; 14 bases map to TRBD2. The CDR3 is made up of 17 amino acids. Germline-derived CDR1 and CDR2 are SGDLS and YYNGEE. The V and J ends lost 0 bases and 5 bases, in that order; junction bases with no gene match: 6. The CDR3 loop reads CASSVGGLAGGGETQYF. The CDR3 DNA is TGTGCCAGCAGCGTAGGAGGACTAGCGGGGGGTGGGGAGACCCAGTACTTC.

The rearrangement uses TRBV6-5 and TRBJ1-6, with 7 positions matching TRBD1. The V and J ends lost 2 bases and 6 bases, in that order; junction bases with no gene match: 4. The germline V gene encodes CDR1 MNHEY and CDR2 SVGAGI. The CDR3 length is 15 residues. CDR3 bases: TGTGCCAGCAGTTACCAGGGGGGCTCTAATTCACCCCTCCACTTT. It translates to CASSYQGGSNSPLHF.

The genes are TRBV7-9 and TRBJ1-1, with D possibly TRBD1 on 6 matching bases. CDR3 size: 15 residues. The V gene lost 5 bases and the J gene lost 5 bases, with 18 bases spanning the gap. Per germline, CDR1 SEHNR and CDR2 FQNEAQ (reference sequence). In DNA, the CDR3 is TGTGCCAGCAGCCCAACGGACAGCTTTCGAACTGAAGCTTTCTTT. It yields the protein CASSPTDSFRTEAFF.

This chain links TRBV6-1 with TRBJ2-3; 9 nucleotides line up with TRBD1. The CDR3 spans 18 residues. With V trimmed by 3 bases and J by 3 bases, 13 bases remained unmatched. Germline V gene data show CDR1 as MNHNS and CDR2 as SASEGT. The CDR3 loop is CASSDPLFGTGSTDTQYF. The CDR3 bases are TGTGCCAGCAGTGATCCCTTGTTTGGGACAGGGAGTACAGATACGCAGTATTTT.

This clone was recorded once. This sequence joins TRBV5-4 and TRBJ2-1; D unclear. V was cut by 3 bases and J by 0 bases, with 13 bases left in between. Germline V gene lookup returns CDR1 SGHNT and CDR2 YYREEE (reference sequence). The CDR3 loop spans 16 amino acids. The CDR3, as DNA: TGTGCCAGCAGCTCAGGCAGTCTGATCTCCTACAATGAGCAGTTCTTC. As protein: CASSSGSLISYNEQFF.

The chain carries TRBV18 and TRBJ2-7; a weak D match, TRBD1 (7 bases). From germline, CDR1 is KGHSH and CDR2 LQKENI. This CDR3 is 14 amino acids long. V was trimmed by 3 bases and J by 3 bases, leaving 12 bases between them. The CDR3 protein is CASSPPGGLYEQYF. In nucleotides, the CDR3 is TGTGCCAGCTCACCCCCAGGGGGGCTCTACGAGCAGTACTTC.

The chain couples TRBV18 to TRBJ1-6, with 7 bases identical to TRBD1. The V gene end was trimmed by 3 bases and the J gene end by 11 bases; junction bases not matched to a gene: 16. Germline V gene lookup returns CDR1 KGHSH and CDR2 LQKENI. The CDR3 is 17 amino acids. This CDR3 is CASSPPGLRGFSTPLHF. The CDR3, as DNA: TGTGCCAGCTCACCGCCGGGCCTCAGGGGGTTTAGCACACCCCTCCACTTT. Combining the CDR3 with reference TRBV18 and TRBJ1-6 gives the whole variable domain NAGVMQNPRHLVRRRGQEARLRCSPMKGHSHVYWYRQLPEEGLKFMVYLQKENIIDESGMPKERFSAEFPKEGPSILRIQQVVRGDSAAYFCASSPPGLRGFSTPLHFGNGTRLTVT.

The V call is TRBV7-9, the J call TRBJ1-3; D is undetermined. V was clipped by 1 base and J by 0 bases, with 4 bases between them. The germline V gene encodes CDR1 SEHNR and CDR2 FQNEAQ (reference sequence). The CDR3 sequence is 14 residues long. CDR3 loop: CASSLGHSGNTIYF. CDR3 in DNA: TGTGCCAGCAGCTTAGGGCACTCTGGAAACACCATATATTTT.

J is TRBJ2-3 and V is TRBV5-1; 8 bases fit TRBD1. CDR1 and CDR2 from the germline V gene are SGHRS and YFSETQ. V shed 4 bases and J 2 bases; nucleotides not matched to a gene: 3. The CDR3 loop spans 14 amino acids. In DNA form, the CDR3 reads TGCGCCAGCAGCGCGGACAGGGACACAGATACGCAGTATTTT. Encoded protein: CASSADRDTDTQYF.

The chain recombines TRBV23-1 with TRBJ1-1, with D perhaps matching TRBD1 (5 bases). TRBV23-1 is recorded as an ORF, its role being uncertain. The CDR3 sequence is 17 residues long. Deletions cut 3 bases from V and 0 bases from J, with 17 bases between. Here the CDR3 reads CASSHGAGQAMNTEAFF. The CDR3 DNA follows: TGCGCCAGCAGTCATGGGGCCGGGCAGGCCATGAACACTGAAGCTTTCTTT.

The chain joins TRBV6-5 to TRBJ1-2, with D possibly TRBD1 on 6 matching bases. Looked up from germline, CDR1 is MNHEY and CDR2 is SVGAGI. The V and J ends lost 0 bases and 5 bases respectively, with 13 bases between them. The CDR3 covers 15 residues. CDR3 DNA: TGTGCCAGCAGTTACTCGGAGGGGGGGGTATATGGCTACACCTTC. Protein product: CASSYSEGGVYGYTF.